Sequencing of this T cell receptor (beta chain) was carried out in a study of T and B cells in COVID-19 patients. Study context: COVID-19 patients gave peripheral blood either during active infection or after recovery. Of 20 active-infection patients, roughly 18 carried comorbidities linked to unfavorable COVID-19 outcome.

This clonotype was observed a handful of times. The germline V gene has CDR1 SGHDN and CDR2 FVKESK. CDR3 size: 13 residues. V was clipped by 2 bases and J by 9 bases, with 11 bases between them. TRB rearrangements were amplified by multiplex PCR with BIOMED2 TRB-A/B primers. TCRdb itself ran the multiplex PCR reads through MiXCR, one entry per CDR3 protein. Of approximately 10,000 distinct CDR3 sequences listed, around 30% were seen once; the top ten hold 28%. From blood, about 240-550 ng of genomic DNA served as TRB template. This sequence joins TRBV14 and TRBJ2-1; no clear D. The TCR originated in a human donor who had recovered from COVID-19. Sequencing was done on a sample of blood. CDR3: CASSQPSSSEQFF. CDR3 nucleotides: TGTGCCAGCAGCCAACCCTCCTCCAGTGAGCAGTTCTTC.